This T cell receptor (beta chain) came from a study of blood T cell repertoires in COVID-19. V was clipped by 1 base and J by 0 bases, with 8 bases between them. CDR3 length: 15 residues. Looked up from germline, CDR1 is LNHNV and CDR2 is YYDKDF (reference sequence). Data came from immunoSEQ multiplex PCR; TCRdb stores just in-frame clones and leaves some out. The sample shows 50,000 to 70,000 clones, about 90% of them seen only once. The V and J genes are TRBV15 and TRBJ2-3; D gene ambiguous. The sequence was collected from a man between 60 and 75 years old with active or convalescent COVID-19. Sequences were obtained from peripheral blood. The CDR3 region has the DNA TGTGCCACCAGCAGAGTGTCTAGGAGCACAGATACGCAGTATTTT. Translation gives CATSRVSRSTDTQYF.